The T cell receptor beta chain under discussion was sequenced for a study of blood T cell repertoires in COVID-19. The wider study: From the United States, Italy and Spain came samples of acute and convalescent COVID-19. In each case, the material was cDNA or gDNA derived from T cells, B-cell-depleted T cells, or PBMCs.

This clone was counted once. V shed 4 bases and J shed 5 bases, with 17 bases lying between them. This CDR3 region has 16 residues. CDR1 is SGHNT and CDR2 is YENEEA in the germline V gene. Per the original data handling: Estimated nucleated cell counts came from reference gene primer amplification. Clones were read by immunoSEQ multiplex PCR, and TCRdb kept only the in-frame ones, dropping some. V and J calls plus clone size are reproduced from that table; the DNA served to infer D and trimming. The profile shows roughly 72,000 clones, more than 75% of them singletons. The chain uses TRBV11-3 and TRBJ2-2, with D perhaps matching TRBD2 (6 bases). The sequence was obtained from a human donor in a cohort sampled during active COVID-19. Sequenced input: peripheral blood. The CDR3 region has the DNA TGTGCCAGCAGCTCCCCTAGCGCCTTAGGAACCGGGGAGCTGTTTTTT. It is translated as CASSSPSALGTGELFF.